This TCR beta chain was documented in a study of shared clonotypes between healthy human individuals. Clones were read by immunoSEQ multiplex PCR, and TCRdb kept only the in-frame ones, dropping some. Among roughly 490,000 clones listed, about three quarters were seen once. Germline CDR1 is MDHEN and CDR2 is SYDVKM. V was clipped by 1 base and J by 0 bases, with 10 bases between them. This CDR3 contains 15 residues. The rearrangement joins TRBV28 to TRBJ2-7; perhaps TRBD1 as D (5 bases). The material sequenced was PBMCs. This sequence was found in a woman between 40 and 55 years old in good health. Some clones in this sample may be carry-over from other donors' samples. This chain's CDR3 is CASSLFRALSYEQYF. CDR3 sequence (DNA): TGTGCCAGCAGTTTATTCAGGGCCCTCTCCTACGAGCAGTACTTC.